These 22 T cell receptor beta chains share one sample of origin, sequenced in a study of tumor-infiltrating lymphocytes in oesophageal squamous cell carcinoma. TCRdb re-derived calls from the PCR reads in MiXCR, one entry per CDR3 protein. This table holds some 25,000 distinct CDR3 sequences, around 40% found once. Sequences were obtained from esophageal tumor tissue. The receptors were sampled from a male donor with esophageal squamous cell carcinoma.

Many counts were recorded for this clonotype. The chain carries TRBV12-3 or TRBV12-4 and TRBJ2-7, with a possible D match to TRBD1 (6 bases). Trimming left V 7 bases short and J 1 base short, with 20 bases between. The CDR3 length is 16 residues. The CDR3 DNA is TGTGCCAGCACCACCACAGGGTACACCGGGTCCTACGAGCAGTACTTC. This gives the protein CASTTTGYTGSYEQYF.

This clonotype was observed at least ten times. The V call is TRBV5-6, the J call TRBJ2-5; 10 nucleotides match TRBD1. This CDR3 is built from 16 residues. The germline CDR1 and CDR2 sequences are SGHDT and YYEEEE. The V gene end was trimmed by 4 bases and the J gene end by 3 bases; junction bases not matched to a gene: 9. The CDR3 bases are TGTGCCAGCAGCACGGGGACAGGGGCAAAAAAAGAGACCCAGTACTTC. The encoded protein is CASSTGTGAKKETQYF.

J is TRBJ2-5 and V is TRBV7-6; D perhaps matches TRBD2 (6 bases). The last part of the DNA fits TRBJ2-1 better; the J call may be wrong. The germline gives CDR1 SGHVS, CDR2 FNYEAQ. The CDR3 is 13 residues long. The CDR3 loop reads CASSVGSNNEQFF. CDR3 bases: TGTGCCAGCAGCGTCGGGAGCAACAATGAGCAGTTCTTC.

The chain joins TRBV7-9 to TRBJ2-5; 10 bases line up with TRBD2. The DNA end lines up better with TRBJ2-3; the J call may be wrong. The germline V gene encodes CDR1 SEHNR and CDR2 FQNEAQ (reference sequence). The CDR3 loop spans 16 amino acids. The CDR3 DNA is TGTGCCAGCAGCCCAGCTAGCGGGAGTATCACAGATACGCAGTATTTT. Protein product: CASSPASGSITDTQYF.

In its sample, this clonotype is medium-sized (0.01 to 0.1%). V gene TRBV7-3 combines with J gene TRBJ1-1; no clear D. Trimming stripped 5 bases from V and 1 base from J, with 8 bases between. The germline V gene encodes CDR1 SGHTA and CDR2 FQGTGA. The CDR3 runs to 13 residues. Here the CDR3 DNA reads TGTGCCAGCAGCCCCCAGGAGAACACTGAAGCTTTCTTT. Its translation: CASSPQENTEAFF.

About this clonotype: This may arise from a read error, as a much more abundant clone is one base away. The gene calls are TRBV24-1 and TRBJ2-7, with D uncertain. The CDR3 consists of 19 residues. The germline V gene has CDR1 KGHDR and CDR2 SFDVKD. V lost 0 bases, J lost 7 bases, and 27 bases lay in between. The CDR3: CATSDLQVGAAPSYNEQYF. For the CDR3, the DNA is TGTGCCACCAGTGATTTGCAGGTAGGTGCAGCGCCTTCCTACAATGAGCAGTACTTC.

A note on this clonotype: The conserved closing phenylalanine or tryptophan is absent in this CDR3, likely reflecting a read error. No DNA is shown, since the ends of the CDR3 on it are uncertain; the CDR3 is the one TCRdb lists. The CDR3 here is CASSGDRGNSPLHFGN. The rearrangement joins TRBV10-2 to TRBJ2-5; TRBD2, the D gene given by the table, was not confirmed from the DNA. Germline CDR1 WSHSY, CDR2 SAAADI. The CDR3 spans 16 amino acids, including both terminal residues.

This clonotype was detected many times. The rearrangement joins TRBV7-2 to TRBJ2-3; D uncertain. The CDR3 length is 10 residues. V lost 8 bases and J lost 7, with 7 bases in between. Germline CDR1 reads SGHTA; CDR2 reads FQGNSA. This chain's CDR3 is CASAENTQYF. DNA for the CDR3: TGTGCCAGCGCCGAGAATACGCAGTATTTT.

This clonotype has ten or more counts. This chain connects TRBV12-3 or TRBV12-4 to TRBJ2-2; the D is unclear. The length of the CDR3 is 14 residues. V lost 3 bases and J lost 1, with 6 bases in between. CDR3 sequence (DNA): TGTGCCAGCAGTTTCAGCGAGAACACCGGGGAGCTGTTTTTT. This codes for CASSFSENTGELFF.

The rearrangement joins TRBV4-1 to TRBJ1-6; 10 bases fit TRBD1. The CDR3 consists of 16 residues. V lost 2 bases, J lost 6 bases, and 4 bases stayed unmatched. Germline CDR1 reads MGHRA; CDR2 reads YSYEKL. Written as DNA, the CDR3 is TGCGCCAGCAGCCAACATGGGACAGGGGCTAATTCACCCCTCCACTTT. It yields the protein CASSQHGTGANSPLHF.

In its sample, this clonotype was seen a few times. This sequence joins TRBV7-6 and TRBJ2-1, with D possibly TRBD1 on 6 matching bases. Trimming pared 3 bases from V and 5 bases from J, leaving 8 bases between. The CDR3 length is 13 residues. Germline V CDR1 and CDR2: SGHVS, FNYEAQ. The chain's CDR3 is CASSLGHNNEQFF. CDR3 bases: TGTGCCAGCAGCTTGGGACATAACAATGAGCAGTTCTTC.

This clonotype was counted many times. The CDR3 loop reads CATSRDRGRNEQFF. CDR3 DNA: TGTGCCACCAGCCGGGACAGGGGGCGAAATGAGCAGTTCTTC. The chain couples TRBV24-1 to TRBJ2-1; TRBD1 agrees at 12 bases. Germline V gene lookup returns CDR1 KGHDR and CDR2 SFDVKD. J gave up 7 bases and V 7 bases, and 4 bases lay outside the gene matches. The CDR3 contains 14 residues.

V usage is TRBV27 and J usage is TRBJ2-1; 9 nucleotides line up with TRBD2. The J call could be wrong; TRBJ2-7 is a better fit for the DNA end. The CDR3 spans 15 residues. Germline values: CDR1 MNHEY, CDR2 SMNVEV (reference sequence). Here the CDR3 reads CASSSPTSGTYEQYF. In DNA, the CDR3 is TGTGCCAGCAGTTCCCCGACTAGCGGAACCTACGAGCAGTACTTC.

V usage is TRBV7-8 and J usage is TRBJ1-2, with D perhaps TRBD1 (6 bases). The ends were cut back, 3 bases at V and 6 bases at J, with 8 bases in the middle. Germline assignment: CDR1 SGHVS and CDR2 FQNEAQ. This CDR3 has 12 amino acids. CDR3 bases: TGTGCCAGCAGCTTTTGGACAGATGGCTACACCTTC. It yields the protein CASSFWTDGYTF. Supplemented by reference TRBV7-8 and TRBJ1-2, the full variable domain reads GAGVSQSPRYKVAKRGQDVALRCDPISGHVSLFWYQQALGQGPEFLTYFQNEAQLDKSGLPSDRFFAERPEGSVSTLKIQRTQQEDSAVYLCASSFWTDGYTFGSGTRLTVV.

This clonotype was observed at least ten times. CDR3 in DNA: TGTGCCATCAGGTGGGCGGGGTCCTACGAGCAGTACTTC. It encodes CAIRWAGSYEQYF. The V call is TRBV10-3, the J call TRBJ2-7; possible D gene TRBD2, 6 bases. The V gene's germline CDR1 is ENHRY and CDR2 SYGVKD. Trimming took 6 bases from V and 1 from J, leaving 10 bases between them. The CDR3 is 13 amino acids.

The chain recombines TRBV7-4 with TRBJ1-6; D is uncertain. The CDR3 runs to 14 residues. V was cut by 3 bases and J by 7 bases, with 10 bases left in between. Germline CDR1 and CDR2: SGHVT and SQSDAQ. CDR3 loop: CASSFAETNSPLHF. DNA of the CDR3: TGTGCCAGCAGCTTTGCCGAGACGAATTCACCCCTCCACTTT.

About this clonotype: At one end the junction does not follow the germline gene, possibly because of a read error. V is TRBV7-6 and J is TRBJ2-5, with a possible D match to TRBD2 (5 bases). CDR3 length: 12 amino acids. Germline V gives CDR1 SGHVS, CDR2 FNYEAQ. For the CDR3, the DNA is TGTGCCAGCAGCTTAGGTACCGGGGAGCTGTATTTT. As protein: CASSLGTGELYF. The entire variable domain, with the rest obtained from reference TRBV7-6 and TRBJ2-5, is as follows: GAGVSQSPRYKVTKRGQDVALRCDPISGHVSLYWYRQALGQGPEFLTYFNYEAQQDKSGLPNDRFSAERPEGSISTLTIQRTEQRDSAMYRCASSLGTGELYFGPGTRLLVL.

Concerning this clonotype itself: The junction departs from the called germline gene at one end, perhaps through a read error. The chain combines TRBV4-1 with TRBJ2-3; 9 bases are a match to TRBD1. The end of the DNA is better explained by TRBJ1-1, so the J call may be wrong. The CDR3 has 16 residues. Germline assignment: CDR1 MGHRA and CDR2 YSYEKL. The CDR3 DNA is TGTGCCAGCAGCCGGGACAGGGTCGGGCCGGACACTGAAGCTTTCTTT. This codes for CASSRDRVGPDTEAFF.

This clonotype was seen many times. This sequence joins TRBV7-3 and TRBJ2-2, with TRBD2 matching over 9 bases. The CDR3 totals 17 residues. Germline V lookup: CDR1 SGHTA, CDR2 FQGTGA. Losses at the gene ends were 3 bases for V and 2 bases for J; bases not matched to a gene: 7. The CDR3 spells CASSFQASGANTGELFF. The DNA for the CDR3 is TGTGCCAGCAGCTTCCAGGCTAGCGGGGCTAACACCGGGGAGCTGTTTTTT.

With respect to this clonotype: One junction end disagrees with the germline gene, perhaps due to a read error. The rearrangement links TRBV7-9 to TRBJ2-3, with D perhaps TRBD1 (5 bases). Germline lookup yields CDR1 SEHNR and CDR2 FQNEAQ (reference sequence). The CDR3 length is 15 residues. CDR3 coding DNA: TGTGCCAGCAGCTTAGCGCAAGGGGTCCCTCTAAAACTGTACTTC. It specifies CASSLAQGVPLKLYF.

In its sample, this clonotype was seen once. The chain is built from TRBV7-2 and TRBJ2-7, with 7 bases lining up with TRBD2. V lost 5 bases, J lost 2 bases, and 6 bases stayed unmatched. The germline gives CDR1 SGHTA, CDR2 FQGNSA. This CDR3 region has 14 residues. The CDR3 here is CASSPSGSPYEQYF. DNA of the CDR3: TGTGCCAGCAGCCCTAGCGGCTCCCCCTACGAGCAGTACTTC.

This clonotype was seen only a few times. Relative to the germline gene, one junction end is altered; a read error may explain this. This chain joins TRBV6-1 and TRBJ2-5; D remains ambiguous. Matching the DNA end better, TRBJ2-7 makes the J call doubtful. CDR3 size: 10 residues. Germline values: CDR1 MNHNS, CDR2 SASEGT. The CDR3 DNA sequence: TGTGCCAGCGGTGACTACGAGCAGTACTTC. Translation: CASGDYEQYF.